The rows below give T cell receptor beta chains drawn from one sample of a study of radiotherapy plus CTLA-4 blockade in lung cancer. Sequenced by immunoSEQ multiplex PCR; TCRdb stores in-frame clones only, minus some. The sample includes 25,000 to 35,000 clones, approximately 80% seen only once; the top ten take roughly 25%. Sequences were derived from peripheral blood, sampled from a patient treated with radiotherapy plus ipilimumab. The receptors were sampled from a human donor with non-small cell lung cancer that progressed on radiotherapy plus ipilimumab. The CDR3 runs from the conserved cysteine through the conserved F or W. A D gene is named only where the DNA matches it firmly. Rows give clone size only sometimes, using once, few, many, or a class for an expanded clone.

>TRBJ2-1|TRBV27|TRBD1|-
TGTGCCAGCAGTTTAAACAGGGGCTCCTACAATGAGCAGTTCTTC
CASSLNRGSYNEQFF
>TRBJ1-6|TRBV11-2|-|-
TGTGCCAGCAATCAACCCGGGAGGGTATCACCCCTCCACTTT
CASNQPGRVSPLHF
>TRBJ1-5|TRBV6-1|-|-
TGTGCCAGCAGTGAGGAAAGGGGCCGTCAAGGGCCCCAGCATTTT
CASSEERGRQGPQHF
>TRBJ1-1|TRBV6-5|TRBD1|-
TGTGCCAGCAGGGGACAGGGTGGCACTGAAGCTTTCTTT
CASRGQGGTEAFF
>TRBJ1-5|TRBV29-1|TRBD1|-
TGCAGCGTTCGGACAGGGGAAATCAATCAGCCCCAGCATTTT
CSVRTGEINQPQHF
>TRBJ2-3|TRBV19|-|-
TGTGCCAGTAGTAAGAACAGACAGCAGGCAGATACGCAGTATTTT
CASSKNRQQADTQYF
>TRBJ1-1|TRBV5-6|-|-
TGTGCCAGCAGTCCAGGAGGGCTGACGTCGAACACTGAAGCTTTCTTT
CASSPGGLTSNTEAFF
>TRBJ1-5|TRBV28|TRBD1|-
TGTGCCAGCAGTTTCGGACAGGGGTTCCGTCAGCCCCGGCATTTT
CASSFGQGFRQPRHF
>TRBJ2-1|TRBV6-5|TRBD2|-
TGTGCCAGTACTCCGGGGAGCGGGGGGGCGGGTGAGCAGTTCTTC
CASTPGSGGAGEQFF
>TRBJ1-1|TRBV7-9|-|-
TGTGCCAGCAGCCCCGGGGAAGCCAGGAACACTGAAGCTTTCTTT
CASSPGEARNTEAFF
>TRBJ1-1|TRBV4-1|TRBD1|once
TGCGCCAGCAGCCCGGATAGCAGGGGGGCGCAGACTGAAGCTTTCTTT
CASSPDSRGAQTEAFF
>TRBJ1-4|TRBV6-1|TRBD1|-
TGTGCCATCTCGGACAGGGGGCGCGGTGAAAAACTGTTTTTT
CAISDRGRGEKLFF
>TRBJ1-2|TRBV18|-|few
TGTGCCAGCTCACCACCGTCAAGTGGAGAAGGCTACACCTTC
CASSPPSSGEGYTF
>TRBJ1-1|TRBV27|TRBD1|once
TGTGCCAGCAGATCCGGGACAGAAAAGAACACTGAAGCTTTCTTT
CASRSGTEKNTEAFF
>TRBJ2-2|TRBV7-3|-|-
TGTGCCAGCAGCCCCACTATGAACACCGGGGAGCTGTTTTTT
CASSPTMNTGELFF
>TRBJ1-1|TRBV6-1|TRBD1|-
TGTGCCAGCCAACAGGGGATGGCGAACACTGAAGCTTTCTTT
CASQQGMANTEAFF
>TRBJ2-3|TRBV5-5|-|-
TGTGCCAGCAGCTTGTCCTTCCCAGATACGCAGTATTTT
CASSLSFPDTQYF
>TRBJ2-2|TRBV9|-|-
TGTGCCAGCAGCGCCGGACCGGGGGATGAAGGCGGGGAGCTGTTTTTT
CASSAGPGDEGGELFF
>TRBJ2-1|TRBV29-1|TRBD1|-
TGCAGCGCCCGCGCCTCGGGACAGGTATACAATGAGCAGTTCTTC
CSARASGQVYNEQFF
>TRBJ2-3|TRBV12-5|TRBD2|-
TGTGCTAGTGCCCTGGAAGGACTAGCGGGGGCAGATACGCAGTATTTT
CASALEGLAGADTQYF
>TRBJ2-3|TRBV28|TRBD2|-
TGTGCCAGCCGAAGCGGGGGGGTGACAGATACGCAGTATTTT
CASRSGGVTDTQYF
>TRBJ1-1|TRBV5-4|TRBD1|-
TGTGCCAGCAGCACGACAGGGGGCACTGAAGCTTTCTTT
CASSTTGGTEAFF
>TRBJ2-1|TRBV5-1|TRBD2|-
TGCGCCAGCATGGAGGGACTAGCTAACAATGAGCAGTTCTTC
CASMEGLANNEQFF
>TRBJ1-6|TRBV10-2|TRBD1|-
TGCGCTTGCCGGGACAGGGAGAATTCACCCCTCCACTTT
CACRDRENSPLHF
>TRBJ1-5|TRBV7-6|-|-
TGTGCCAGCAGCGCTGCACAGGGTCATAGCAATCAGCCCCAGCATTTT
CASSAAQGHSNQPQHF
>TRBJ2-2|TRBV2|-|few
TGTGCCAGCAGGGGGGGGGCGACAGTGCACACCGGGGAGCTGTTTTTT
CASRGGATVHTGELFF
>TRBJ1-3|TRBV28|TRBD1|once
TGTGCCAGCAGTTTGGGGACAGGGGGAATTGGAAACACCATATATTTT
CASSLGTGGIGNTIYF
>TRBJ1-2|TRBV5-4|-|-
TGTGCCAGCAGCTTGGCTGCGAGGGGCTACACCTTC
CASSLAARGYTF
>TRBJ1-1|TRBV4-1|-|few
TGCGCCAGCAGCCGCCAGGGGACTGAAGCTTTCTTT
CASSRQGTEAFF
>TRBJ2-1|TRBV5-4|TRBD1|once
TGTGCCAGCAGACCGGGACAGGGGGATCTTAATGAGCAGTTCTTC
CASRPGQGDLNEQFF
>TRBJ2-2|TRBV5-1|TRBD2|-
TGCGCCAGCAGCCAGACTAGCGGGGCTACCGGGGAGCTGTTTTTT
CASSQTSGATGELFF
>TRBJ1-1|TRBV4-2|-|once
TGTGCCAGCAGCCAAGAACCCAGTCTACGGGTGGGTGAAGCTTTCTTT
CASSQEPSLRVGEAFF
>TRBJ2-1|TRBV29-1|-|-
TGCAGCCTCGGGGGAAGCTCCTACAATGAGCAGTTCTTC
CSLGGSSYNEQFF
>TRBJ1-2|TRBV15|TRBD1|few
TGTGCCACCAGCAGGCCAGACAGGGATGGGTATGGCTACACCTTC
CATSRPDRDGYGYTF
>TRBJ2-1|TRBV7-2|-|-
TGTGCCAGCAGCTTAGCTGCGGGCAGTTTCTACAATGAGCAGTTCTTC
CASSLAAGSFYNEQFF
>TRBJ1-1|TRBV7-3|TRBD1|-
TGTGCCAGCAGCGGGACAGGGGGTCAGTCTGAAGCTTTCTTT
CASSGTGGQSEAFF
>TRBJ1-6|TRBV27|-|-
TGTGCCAGCACCCCGGGACACTATAATTCACCCCTCCACTTT
CASTPGHYNSPLHF
>TRBJ2-1|TRBV10-1|-|-
TGCGCCAGCAGTGATACAGGGTACAATGAGCAGTTCTTC
CASSDTGYNEQFF
>TRBJ2-1|TRBV11-1|TRBD1|-
TGTGCCAGCAGCTTACGACAGGGCCCCTACAATGAGCAGTTCTTC
CASSLRQGPYNEQFF
>TRBJ1-2|TRBV28|-|-
TGTGCCAGCAGTTTAGTCTCCGGTGTGTTAGCTAACTATGGCTACACCTTC
CASSLVSGVLANYGYTF
>TRBJ1-1|TRBV5-1|-|-
TGCGCCAGCAGCTTGGAACGGGTGGGGAACACTGAAGCTTTCTTT
CASSLERVGNTEAFF
>TRBJ2-7|TRBV15|TRBD1|few
TGTGCCACCAGCAGAGGGGGACAGGCGAGCTCCTACGAGCAGTACTTC
CATSRGGQASSYEQYF